This T cell receptor beta chain was sequenced during a study of cytomegalovirus exposure and HLA in healthy donors. Study-wide results and caveats: The study recorded 164 TCR beta chains that were cytomegalovirus-associated. In the approximately 130 validation repertoires, around 95% of cluster scores exceeded 0, per a later analysis. CMV antigen specificity was confirmed in vitro for a few CMV-associated chains.

This CDR3 region has 14 residues. With 2 bases removed from V and 4 bases from J, the gap between germline ends came to 13 bases. CDR1 is SGHRS, CDR2 YFSETQ, per germline. Profiling relied on immunoSEQ multiplex PCR, and the TCRdb table lists in-frame clones only, not all of them. The sample yields roughly 200,000 clones, roughly 81% seen once. The study drew the donors from its roughly 130-subject validation cohort, separate from the approximately 700-subject first cohort. Notes on this clone: Its antigen is unknown.

The J gene is TRBJ2-7, the V gene TRBV5-1, with D maybe TRBD1 (6 bases). This TCR was sampled from a woman aged 30 to 39 in good health and CMV-seronegative. The sample comprised PBMCs. CDR3 residues: CASSFHREGYEQYF. CDR3 nucleotides: TGCGCCAGCAGCTTCCACAGGGAAGGGTACGAGCAGTACTTC.